This is a list of T cell receptor beta chains from one sample in a study of shared clonotypes between healthy human individuals. Sequencing used immunoSEQ multiplex PCR; TCRdb keeps in-frame clones, though not all of them. In the table there are about 380,000 clones, 90% to 97% of which are singletons. The sequenced sample was memory CD8+ T cells sorted from blood. These receptor sequences come from a man aged 30 to 45 in good health. Each CDR3 is given with its conserved first and last residue. A D gene is named only where the DNA matches it firmly. A row's size may be missing; if present it is once, few, many or a size class.

v_gene	j_gene	abundance	d_gene	CDR3nt	CDR3aa
TRBV19	TRBJ1-5	NA	NA	TGTGCCAGTAGTGCGGGACCAAGCAGACAGCCCCAGCATTTT	CASSAGPSRQPQHF
TRBV5-4	TRBJ1-2	few	NA	TGTGCCAGCAGCTTGGAGGGGATCGGAGGCTACACCTTC	CASSLEGIGGYTF
TRBV29-1	TRBJ2-2	NA	NA	TGCAGCGTTGGTCCGTCGAACACCGGGGAGCTGTTTTTT	CSVGPSNTGELFF
TRBV7-2	TRBJ2-7	once	NA	TGTGCCAGCAGCTTAGAGGGCGATAGTGCTTACGAGCAGTACTTC	CASSLEGDSAYEQYF
TRBV21-1	TRBJ2-5	NA	NA	TGTGCCAGCAGCAAAGTCCCAGGCCAAGAGACCCAGTACTTC	CASSKVPGQETQYF
TRBV4-1	TRBJ2-7	NA	TRBD2	TGCGCCAGCAGCGTGAGTTCTAGCGGGAGTCTTTACGAGCAGTACTTC	CASSVSSSGSLYEQYF
TRBV30	TRBJ2-6	NA	NA	TGTGCCTGGAGTGTACTGAGGCTTAGCTCTGGGGCCAACGTCCTGACTTTC	CAWSVLRLSSGANVLTF
TRBV10-2	TRBJ1-3	NA	NA	TGCGCCAGCAGTGTAAAGTCCACTGGAAACACCATATATTTT	CASSVKSTGNTIYF
TRBV4-2	TRBJ2-5	NA	TRBD2	TGTGCCAGCAGCCCGGGACTAGCGGGAGGCGATACTCAAGAGACCCAGTACTTC	CASSPGLAGGDTQETQYF
TRBV18	TRBJ2-3	NA	NA	TGTGCCAGCTCACCCTTCGAATTAGATACGCAGTATTTT	CASSPFELDTQYF
TRBV5-4	TRBJ2-7	NA	TRBD2	TGTGCCAGCAGCTCGACTTCTAGCGGGAGTTTATACGAGCAGTACTTC	CASSSTSSGSLYEQYF
TRBV15	TRBJ1-2	NA	TRBD1	TGTGCCACCAGCAGAGAGGGAGGGGGCGGTTACTATGGCTACACCTTC	CATSREGGGGYYGYTF
TRBV5-1	TRBJ2-7	NA	TRBD1	TGCGCCAGCAGCTTACAACCCAGGGGGCGGTACGAGCAGTACTTC	CASSLQPRGRYEQYF
TRBV5-1	TRBJ2-5	NA	NA	TGCGCCAGCAGAGAGGGAGCGGTTCAAGAGACCCAGTACTTC	CASREGAVQETQYF
TRBV30	TRBJ2-1	NA	TRBD2	TGTGCCTGGAGTCTTAGCGGGAGCAATGAGCAGTTCTTC	CAWSLSGSNEQFF
TRBV7-2	TRBJ2-3	NA	TRBD2	TGTGCCAGCAGCTTAGGAGCTCGACTAGCGGGGCTCGTAGATACGCAGTATTTT	CASSLGARLAGLVDTQYF
TRBV6-6	TRBJ2-7	once	TRBD1	TGTGCCAGCAGTTCGTACAGGGGATTAGTTTACGAGCAGTACTTC	CASSSYRGLVYEQYF
TRBV4-2	TRBJ2-7	NA	TRBD2	TGTGCCAGCAGCCAAGAACCGGGACTAGAAAACTACGAGCAGTACTTC	CASSQEPGLENYEQYF
TRBV6-6	TRBJ1-2	NA	NA	TGTGCCAGCAGTTACCGGGGGGGCTATGGCTACACCTTC	CASSYRGGYGYTF
TRBV28	TRBJ2-7	once	NA	TGTGCCAGCACCCCGGTGTTACTGCTAGGAACCTACGAGCAGTACTTC	CASTPVLLLGTYEQYF
TRBV2	TRBJ2-1	NA	NA	TGTGCCAGCAAGACAGCCTCCTACAATGAGCAGTTCTTC	CASKTASYNEQFF
TRBV30	TRBJ2-1	NA	NA	TGTGCCTGGAGTGTACTTAATGAGCAGTTCTTC	CAWSVLNEQFF
TRBV6-5	TRBJ2-7	once	NA	TGTGCCAGCAGTTACTCTCCTAAAAGGAGCTACGAGCAGTACTTC	CASSYSPKRSYEQYF
TRBV6-5	TRBJ1-1	NA	TRBD1	TGTGCCAGCAGTCGTGACAGGGGAACGACTGAAGCTTTCTTT	CASSRDRGTTEAFF
TRBV28	TRBJ2-7	NA	TRBD1	TGTGCCAGCAGTGTACCGAGGACAGGGGGGTACGAGCAGTACTTC	CASSVPRTGGYEQYF
TRBV19	TRBJ1-5	NA	TRBD1	TGTGCCAGTAGTATTGACAGGGGGGGCAATCAGCCCCAGCATTTT	CASSIDRGGNQPQHF
TRBV5-6	TRBJ2-3	once	NA	TGTGCCAGCAGCTTGCCAGGGGGCACAGATACGCAGTATTTT	CASSLPGGTDTQYF
TRBV7-6	TRBJ1-5	NA	NA	TGTGCCAGCAGCTTAGAGCAAAATCAGCCCCAGCATTTT	CASSLEQNQPQHF
TRBV30	TRBJ1-2	NA	NA	TGTGCCTGGAGTAGCGCGGAGGCATTTGGCTATGGCTACACCTTC	CAWSSAEAFGYGYTF
TRBV19	TRBJ1-2	NA	NA	TGTGCCAGTAGTACCGGACGGGGGAACTATGGCTACACCTTC	CASSTGRGNYGYTF
TRBV27	TRBJ1-3	NA	NA	TGTGCCAGCAGTATAACAGGTAGCTCTGGAAACACCATATATTTT	CASSITGSSGNTIYF
TRBV9	TRBJ2-2	once	NA	TGTGCCAGCAGAAGGGACGTGAACACCGGGGAGCTGTTTTTT	CASRRDVNTGELFF
TRBV5-4	TRBJ2-6	NA	NA	TGTGCCAGCAGGTTAACAGCTGGGGCCAACGTCCTGACTTTC	CASRLTAGANVLTF
TRBV5-6	TRBJ1-4	NA	NA	TGTGCCAGCAGCTTGGGGGAGAATGAAAAACTGTTTTTT	CASSLGENEKLFF
TRBV19	TRBJ1-5	NA	TRBD1	TGTGCCAGTAGCCTAAAGACAGGGGAAGGCAATCAGCCCCAGCATTTT	CASSLKTGEGNQPQHF
TRBV7-2	TRBJ1-4	NA	NA	TGTGCCAGCAGCTTGGGGCGGGCGTCTAATGAAAAACTGTTTTTT	CASSLGRASNEKLFF